Below are 26 T cell receptor beta chains sequenced from a single sample in a study of T cell responses to AZD1222 COVID-19 vaccine. TCRdb's copy holds only in-frame clones and misses some; the assay was immunoSEQ multiplex PCR. The sample includes tens of thousands of clones, more than 75% of them seen just once. The starting material was peripheral blood, obtained on day 0 of MenACWY control vaccination. These receptors were taken from an adult in good health.

This clone came up a few times. The chain uses TRBV7-9 and TRBJ1-2, with D tentatively TRBD1 (6 bases). CDR1 is SEHNR, CDR2 FQNEAQ, per germline (reference sequence). The CDR3 extends over 12 amino acids. V dropped 0 bases and J dropped 12 bases, with 11 bases sitting between them. Written as DNA, the CDR3 is TGTGCCAGCAGCTTAGCCCATGAGGGGGACACCTTC. Its protein product is CASSLAHEGDTF.

This clone came up once. The rearrangement joins TRBV5-1 to TRBJ2-1, with D possibly TRBD2 on 6 matching bases. This CDR3 is built from 15 residues. V lost 4 bases, J lost 9 bases, and 20 bases lay in between. Germline assignment: CDR1 SGHRS and CDR2 YFSETQ. The CDR3 DNA sequence: TGCGCCAGCAGCCAACCGGGACTCCCAGCCCCTGAGCAGTTCTTC. Its translation: CASSQPGLPAPEQFF.

This clone showed up just a few times. The rearrangement links TRBV6-5 to TRBJ1-4; unclear D gene. CDR1 and CDR2 from the germline V gene are MNHEY and SVGAGI. The ends were cut back, 2 bases at V and 6 bases at J, with 10 bases in the middle. The CDR3 is 14 residues long. CDR3 region: CASSYLGRDEKLFF. CDR3 bases: TGTGCCAGCAGTTACCTCGGACGAGATGAAAAACTGTTTTTT.

The chain has TRBV6-5 and TRBJ1-2; 9 bases fit TRBD1. CDR3 size: 11 residues. Germline CDR1 is MNHEY and CDR2 is SVGAGI. Trimming cost V 8 bases and J 8 bases; bases outside gene matches: 3. DNA of the CDR3: TGTGCCAGCCGGGACAGGGTCGGCTACACCTTC. As protein: CASRDRVGYTF.

This clone has a single count. The genes are TRBV19 and TRBJ1-4; 7 bases fit TRBD1. The CDR3 length is 13 residues. V trimming: 8 bases; J trimming: 4 bases; junction bases outside the gene matches: 4. Germline assignment: CDR1 LNHDA and CDR2 SQIVND (reference sequence). This CDR3 is CASSRGINEKLFF. The CDR3 DNA is TGTGCCAGTTCCAGGGGGATTAATGAAAAACTGTTTTTT.

The rearrangement uses TRBV5-1 and TRBJ2-2, with D possibly TRBD1 on 6 matching bases. The germline V gene encodes CDR1 SGHRS and CDR2 YFSETQ. Trimming pared 4 bases from V and 4 bases from J, leaving 11 bases between. This CDR3 comprises 14 residues. CDR3 nucleotide sequence: TGCGCCAGCAGCGAGCAGGGGCCCACCGGGGAGCTGTTTTTT. Its protein is CASSEQGPTGELFF.

The rearrangement uses TRBV4-2 and TRBJ2-3, with 13 positions matching TRBD2. The CDR3 extends over 15 amino acids. V was clipped by 4 bases and J by 5 bases; unmatched bases: 3. Germline lookup yields CDR1 LGHNA and CDR2 YNFKEQ. Here the CDR3 DNA reads TGTGCCAGCAGCCGGGGGACTAGCGGGGAAGATACGCAGTATTTT. Translating gives CASSRGTSGEDTQYF.

This clone came up once. The rearrangement joins TRBV3-1 (or the pseudogene TRBV3-2) to TRBJ2-3; maybe TRBD1 (6 bases). Deletions cut 1 base from V and 0 bases from J, with 11 bases between. CDR1 and CDR2 (germline): LGHDT, YNNKEL (reference sequence). The CDR3 contains 16 residues. The CDR3 spells CASSQVQGISTDTQYF. The CDR3 DNA is TGTGCCAGCAGCCAAGTACAGGGTATTAGCACAGATACGCAGTATTTT.

The chain is built from TRBV10-3 and TRBJ1-3; no clear D gene. The ends were cut back, 3 bases at V and 4 bases at J, with 4 bases in the middle. The V gene's germline CDR1 is ENHRY and CDR2 SYGVKD. The CDR3 runs 12 residues. The CDR3 bases are TGTGCCATCAGTGAAGGGGGAAACACCATATATTTT. Amino acid sequence: CAISEGGNTIYF.

This rearrangement joins TRBV6-5 to TRBJ2-7; 10 bases fit TRBD2. The CDR3 has 15 residues. The V segment lost 0 bases and the J segment 6 bases; nucleotides outside the gene matches: 5. Germline CDR1 MNHEY, CDR2 SVGAGI. In DNA, the CDR3 is TGTGCCAGCAGTTACTCGTCTAGCGGGAGTCTCGAGCAGTACTTC. Translation: CASSYSSSGSLEQYF.

The V gene is TRBV5-6, the J gene TRBJ2-1, with 7 positions matching TRBD2. With V trimmed by 4 bases and J by 6 bases, 7 bases remained unmatched. Per the germline V gene, CDR1 is SGHDT and CDR2 is YYEEEE. This CDR3 comprises 14 residues. For the CDR3, the DNA is TGTGCCAGCAGCATTAGTTGGGGGGGCAATGAGCAGTTCTTC. Residues: CASSISWGGNEQFF.

The J gene is TRBJ2-1, the V gene TRBV6-1; unclear D gene. The V gene lost 5 bases and the J gene lost 9 bases, with 14 bases spanning the gap. CDR1 MNHNS and CDR2 SASEGT come from the germline V gene. The length of the CDR3 is 13 residues. The CDR3 DNA reads TGTGCCAGCAGTAGTTCCCGGGTAGGTGAGCAGTTCTTC. As protein: CASSSSRVGEQFF.

The DNA for the CDR3 is TGCGCCAGCAGCCAAGAGTTAGATGGTGGTGCTAGCGGGGGTGATACGCAGTATTTT. Protein product: CASSQELDGGASGGDTQYF. The chain recombines TRBV4-1 with TRBJ2-3; TRBD2 matches 10 bases. Trimming at V came to 0 bases and at J to 6 bases, leaving 15 bases not matched to a gene. Germline V lookup: CDR1 MGHRA, CDR2 YSYEKL. The CDR3 extends over 19 amino acids.

J is TRBJ1-4 and V is TRBV11-2; tentatively, D is TRBD1 (6 bases). Germline assignment: CDR1 SGHAT and CDR2 FQNNGV. Trimming left V 5 bases short and J 4 bases short, with 14 bases between. The CDR3 consists of 15 residues. The CDR3 sequence is CASSRGQSSNEKLFF. In DNA, the CDR3 is TGTGCCAGCAGCCGAGGACAGTCGAGTAATGAAAAACTGTTTTTT.

The rearrangement uses TRBV6-2 or TRBV6-3 and TRBJ1-1; no firm D call. Per the germline V gene, CDR1 is MNHEY and CDR2 is SVGEGT. The CDR3 is 14 residues long. Trimming cost V 5 bases and J 0 bases, with 10 bases left between them. CDR3 loop: CASSRSGMNTEAFF. The CDR3, as DNA: TGTGCCAGCAGTCGCTCGGGGATGAACACTGAAGCTTTCTTT.

The V gene is TRBV12-5, the J gene TRBJ2-5, with D possibly matching TRBD1 (5 bases). The CDR3 consists of 11 residues. Germline lookup yields CDR1 LGHNT and CDR2 FRNRAP. V lost 6 bases and J lost 5, with 7 bases in between. The CDR3 loop reads CASGWGETQYF. CDR3 nucleotide sequence: TGTGCTAGTGGATGGGGCGAGACCCAGTACTTC. Supplemented by reference TRBV12-5 and TRBJ2-5, the full variable domain reads DARVTQTPRHKVTEMGQEVTMRCQPILGHNTVFWYRQTMMQGLELLAYFRNRAPLDDSGMPKDRFSAEMPDATLATLKIQPSEPRDSAVYFCASGWGETQYFGPGTRLLVL.

This sequence joins TRBV5-1 and TRBJ1-6; D is ambiguous. Per the germline V gene, CDR1 is SGHRS and CDR2 is YFSETQ. Trimming took off 0 bases at V and 6 bases at J, with 10 bases between the two ends. The CDR3 runs 15 residues. The CDR3 nucleotides are TGCGCCAGCAGCTTGGCCTCTGGACCTAATTCACCCCTCCACTTT. Translation: CASSLASGPNSPLHF.

The chain is built from TRBV9 and TRBJ2-5; D is undetermined. The CDR3 covers 12 residues. V was clipped by 0 bases and J by 7 bases, with 7 bases between them. Germline CDR1 is SGDLS and CDR2 is YYNGEE. The CDR3 spells CASSVVGGTQYF. For the CDR3, the DNA is TGTGCCAGCAGCGTAGTTGGTGGGACCCAGTACTTC.

This clone has a single count. The rearrangement joins TRBV6-5 to TRBJ2-1, with 7 bases lining up with TRBD1. The CDR3 has 16 residues. Germline V gives CDR1 MNHEY, CDR2 SVGAGI. The V segment lost 4 bases and the J segment 8 bases; nucleotides outside the gene matches: 14. The CDR3 DNA follows: TGTGCCAGCAGTTCCCATCGGCAGGGGGAGCGTGATGAGCAGTTCTTC. Amino acid sequence: CASSSHRQGERDEQFF.

This clone was found once. The J gene is TRBJ1-3, the V gene TRBV4-2; a possible D gene is TRBD1 (6 bases). Germline V CDR1 and CDR2: LGHNA, YNFKEQ. The CDR3 length is 16 residues. Trimming pared 0 bases from V and 5 bases from J, leaving 14 bases between. CDR3 residues: CASSQEGGAGRNTIYF. Written as DNA, the CDR3 is TGTGCCAGCAGCCAAGAAGGGGGGGCGGGGAGAAACACCATATATTTT.

The chain carries TRBV28 and TRBJ2-7; 9 nucleotides line up with TRBD1. The CDR3 sequence is 17 residues long. CDR1 and CDR2 from the germline V gene are MDHEN and SYDVKM. The V gene end was trimmed by 3 bases and the J gene end by 0 bases; junction bases not matched to a gene: 9. Here the CDR3 DNA reads TGTGCCAGCAGTTTGGGGGGACAGGGTACGACCTCCTACGAGCAGTACTTC. Residues: CASSLGGQGTTSYEQYF.

The chain joins TRBV18 to TRBJ2-7; possibly TRBD2 for D (7 bases). Trimming removed 3 bases from V and 2 bases from J, with 14 bases in between. Germline V gene data show CDR1 as KGHSH and CDR2 as LQKENI. This CDR3 is built from 15 residues. The CDR3 DNA is TGTGCCAGCTCACCTGAACAGGGAGGGACCTACGAGCAGTACTTC. This translates into CASSPEQGGTYEQYF.

The rearrangement links TRBV9 to TRBJ1-1; the D gene is possibly TRBD1 (5 bases). Trimming pared 5 bases from V and 5 bases from J, leaving 19 bases between. The germline CDR1 and CDR2 sequences are SGDLS and YYNGEE. The CDR3 spans 15 residues. CDR3 coding DNA: TGTGCCAGCAGGCCTGCTATGGGGGGGAAAACTGAAGCTTTCTTT. It codes for CASRPAMGGKTEAFF. Together with reference TRBV9 and TRBJ1-1, the CDR3 gives the full variable domain: DSGVTQTPKHLITATGQRVTLRCSPRSGDLSVYWYQQSLDQGLQFLIQYYNGEERAKGNILERFSAQQFPDLHSELNLSSLELGDSALYFCASRPAMGGKTEAFFGQGTRLTVV.

This chain joins TRBV2 and TRBJ2-7; 8 bases match TRBD2. The CDR3 is 14 residues long. The junction had 1 base not matched to a gene; V was cut back by 3 bases and J by 0 bases. Germline values: CDR1 SNHLY, CDR2 FYNNEI. The CDR3 loop reads CASSEAGGSYEQYF. The DNA of the CDR3 is TGTGCCAGCAGTGAGGCGGGAGGCTCCTACGAGCAGTACTTC.

V is TRBV27 and J is TRBJ2-6; weak D call: TRBD2 (5 bases). Germline V lookup: CDR1 MNHEY, CDR2 SMNVEV (reference sequence). V shed 6 bases and J shed 0 bases, with 15 bases lying between them. The CDR3 runs 17 residues. The CDR3 spells CASRPVVDFSGANVLTF. In DNA, the CDR3 is TGTGCCAGCAGACCTGTCGTGGACTTCTCTGGGGCCAACGTCCTGACTTTC.

The rearrangement joins TRBV19 to TRBJ2-5, with 7 nucleotides matching TRBD1. Germline V lookup: CDR1 LNHDA, CDR2 SQIVND (reference sequence). The CDR3 spans 13 residues. Germline trimming cut 6 bases from V and 3 bases from J; bases unmatched to any gene: 4. In nucleotides, the CDR3 is TGTGCCAGTAGGACAACAGGGGAAGAGACCCAGTACTTC. Its protein is CASRTTGEETQYF.